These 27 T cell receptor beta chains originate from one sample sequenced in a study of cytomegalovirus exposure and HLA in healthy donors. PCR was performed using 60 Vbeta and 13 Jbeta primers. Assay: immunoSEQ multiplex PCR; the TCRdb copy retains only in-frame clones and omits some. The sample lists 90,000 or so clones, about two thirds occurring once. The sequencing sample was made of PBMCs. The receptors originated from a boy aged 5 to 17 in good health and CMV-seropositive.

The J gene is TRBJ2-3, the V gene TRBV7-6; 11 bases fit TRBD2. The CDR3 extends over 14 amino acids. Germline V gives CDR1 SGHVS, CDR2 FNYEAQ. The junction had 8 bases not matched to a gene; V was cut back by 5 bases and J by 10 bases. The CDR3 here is CASSPGLAGSSQYF. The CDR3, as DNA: TGTGCCAGCAGCCCAGGACTAGCGGGTTCTTCGCAGTATTTT.

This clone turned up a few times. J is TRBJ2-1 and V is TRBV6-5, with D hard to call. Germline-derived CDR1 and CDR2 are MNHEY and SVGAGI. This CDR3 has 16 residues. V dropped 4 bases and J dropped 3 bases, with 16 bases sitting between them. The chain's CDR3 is CASSSLELTIYNEQFF. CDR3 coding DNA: TGTGCCAGCAGTTCTTTGGAACTAACCATCTACAATGAGCAGTTCTTC.

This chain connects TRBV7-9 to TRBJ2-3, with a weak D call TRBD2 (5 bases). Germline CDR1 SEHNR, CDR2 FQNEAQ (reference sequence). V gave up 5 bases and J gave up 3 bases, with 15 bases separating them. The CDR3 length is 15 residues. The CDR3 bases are TGTGCCAGCAGCCTCCCCCCGGGGTGGACAGATACGCAGTATTTT. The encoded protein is CASSLPPGWTDTQYF.

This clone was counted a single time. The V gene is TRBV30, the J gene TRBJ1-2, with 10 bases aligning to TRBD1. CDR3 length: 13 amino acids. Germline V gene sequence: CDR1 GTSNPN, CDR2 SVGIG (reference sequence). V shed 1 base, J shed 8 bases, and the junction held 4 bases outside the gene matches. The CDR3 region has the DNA TGTGCCTGGAGTGGACAGGGGGCAGGAGGCTACACCTTC. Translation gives CAWSGQGAGGYTF.

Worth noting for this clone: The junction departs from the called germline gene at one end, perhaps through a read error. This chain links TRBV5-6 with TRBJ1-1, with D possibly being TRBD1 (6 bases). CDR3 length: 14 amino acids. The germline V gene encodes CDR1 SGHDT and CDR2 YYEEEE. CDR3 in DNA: TGTGCCAGCAGATTGGGACAAACGAACACTGAAGCTTTCTTT. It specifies CASRLGQTNTEAFF.

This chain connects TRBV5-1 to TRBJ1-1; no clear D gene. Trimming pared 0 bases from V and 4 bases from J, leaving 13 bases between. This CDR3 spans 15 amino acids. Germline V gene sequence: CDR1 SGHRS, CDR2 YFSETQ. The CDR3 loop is CASSLVWEESTEAFF. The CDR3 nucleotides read TGCGCCAGCAGCTTGGTGTGGGAGGAGAGCACTGAAGCTTTCTTT.

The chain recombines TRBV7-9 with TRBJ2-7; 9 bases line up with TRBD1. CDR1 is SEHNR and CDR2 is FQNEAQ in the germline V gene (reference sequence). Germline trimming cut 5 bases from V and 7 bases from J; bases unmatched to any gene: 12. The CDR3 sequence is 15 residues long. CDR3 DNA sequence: TGTGCCAGCAGCCCCTCGGGACAGGGCGCGATGGAGCAGTACTTC. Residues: CASSPSGQGAMEQYF.

CDR3 bases: TGTGCCAGCAGCTTATCGACAGGGAACTATGGCTACACCTTC. It is translated as CASSLSTGNYGYTF. The chain is built from TRBV7-6 and TRBJ1-2; 7 positions match TRBD1. This CDR3 region has 14 residues. CDR1 is SGHVS and CDR2 is FNYEAQ in the germline V gene. Unmatched junction bases numbered 2, after V lost 2 bases and J lost 2 bases.

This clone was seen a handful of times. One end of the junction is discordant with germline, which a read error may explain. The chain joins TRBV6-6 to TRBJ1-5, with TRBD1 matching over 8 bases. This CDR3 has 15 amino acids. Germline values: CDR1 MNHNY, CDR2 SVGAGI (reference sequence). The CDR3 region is CASSYPRGQGQPQNF. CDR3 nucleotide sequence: TGTGCCAGCAGTTACCCCAGGGGGCAGGGTCAGCCCCAGAATTTT.

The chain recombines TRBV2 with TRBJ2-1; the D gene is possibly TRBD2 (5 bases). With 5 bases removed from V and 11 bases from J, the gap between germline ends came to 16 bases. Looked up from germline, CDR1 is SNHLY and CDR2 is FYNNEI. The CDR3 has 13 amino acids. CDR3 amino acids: CASSQDSFRKQFF. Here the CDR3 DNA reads TGTGCCAGCAGTCAGGACTCATTTAGGAAGCAGTTCTTC.

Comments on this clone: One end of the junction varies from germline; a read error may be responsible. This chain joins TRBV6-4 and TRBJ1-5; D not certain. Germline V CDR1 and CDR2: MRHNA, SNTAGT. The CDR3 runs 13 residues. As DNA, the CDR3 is TGTGCCAGCAGTGAGGGGAGCAATCAGCCCCAGAATTTT. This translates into CASSEGSNQPQNF.

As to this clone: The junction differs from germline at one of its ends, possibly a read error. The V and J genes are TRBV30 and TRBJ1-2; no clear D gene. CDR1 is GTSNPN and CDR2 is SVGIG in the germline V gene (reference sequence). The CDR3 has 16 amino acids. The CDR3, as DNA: TGTGCCTGGAGTACACCGTGGAGGGAAGCTAACTATGGCTACCCCTTC. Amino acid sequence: CAWSTPWREANYGYPF.

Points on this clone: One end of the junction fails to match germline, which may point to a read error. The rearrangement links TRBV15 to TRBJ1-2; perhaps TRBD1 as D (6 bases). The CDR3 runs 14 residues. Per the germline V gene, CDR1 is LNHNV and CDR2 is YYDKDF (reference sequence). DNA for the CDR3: TGTGCCACCAGCAGAGTTAACAGGGATTATGACTACACCTTC. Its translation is CATSRVNRDYDYTF. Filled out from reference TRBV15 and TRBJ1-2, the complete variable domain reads DAMVIQNPRYQVTQFGKPVTLSCSQTLNHNVMYWYQQKSSQAPKLLFHYYDKDFNNEADTPDNFQSRRPNTSFCFLDIRSPGLGDTAMYLCATSRVNRDYDYTFGSGTRLTVV.

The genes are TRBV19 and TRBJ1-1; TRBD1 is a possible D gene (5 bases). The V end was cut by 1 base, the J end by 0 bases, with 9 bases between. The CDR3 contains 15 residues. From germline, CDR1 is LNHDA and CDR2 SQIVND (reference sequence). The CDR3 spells CASSIVTGLNTEAFF. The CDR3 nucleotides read TGTGCCAGTAGTATAGTTACAGGATTGAACACTGAAGCTTTCTTT.

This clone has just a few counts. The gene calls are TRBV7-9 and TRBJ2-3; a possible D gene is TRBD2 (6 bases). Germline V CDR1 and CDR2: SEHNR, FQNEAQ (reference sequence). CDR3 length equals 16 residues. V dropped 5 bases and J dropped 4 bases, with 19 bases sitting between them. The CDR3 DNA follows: TGTGCCAGCAGCACCACTCGTGGGGAGCGGGCAGATACGCAGTATTTT. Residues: CASSTTRGERADTQYF.

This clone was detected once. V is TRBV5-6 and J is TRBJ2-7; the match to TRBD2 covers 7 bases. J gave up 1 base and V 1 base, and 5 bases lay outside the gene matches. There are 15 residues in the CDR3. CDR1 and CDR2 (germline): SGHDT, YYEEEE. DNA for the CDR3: TGTGCCAGCAGCTTGAAGTTAGCGGGTTCCTACGAGCAGTACTTC. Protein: CASSLKLAGSYEQYF.

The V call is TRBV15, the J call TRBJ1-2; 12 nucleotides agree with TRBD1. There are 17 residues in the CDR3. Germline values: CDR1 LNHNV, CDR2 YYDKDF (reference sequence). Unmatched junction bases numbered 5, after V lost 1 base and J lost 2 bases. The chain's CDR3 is CATSRGGQGAENYGYTF. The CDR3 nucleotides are TGTGCCACCAGCAGAGGGGGACAGGGGGCGGAAAACTATGGCTACACCTTC.

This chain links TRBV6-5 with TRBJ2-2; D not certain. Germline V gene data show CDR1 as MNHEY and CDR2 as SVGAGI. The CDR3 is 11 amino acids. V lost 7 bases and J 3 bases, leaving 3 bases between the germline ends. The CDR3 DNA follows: TGTGCCAGCATCGACACCGGGGAGCTGTTTTTT. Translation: CASIDTGELFF.

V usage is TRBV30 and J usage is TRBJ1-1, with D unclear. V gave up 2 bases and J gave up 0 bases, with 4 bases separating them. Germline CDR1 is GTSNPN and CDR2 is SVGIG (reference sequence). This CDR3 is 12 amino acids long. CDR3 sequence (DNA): TGTGCCTGGAGTATCATGAACACTGAAGCTTTCTTT. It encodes CAWSIMNTEAFF.

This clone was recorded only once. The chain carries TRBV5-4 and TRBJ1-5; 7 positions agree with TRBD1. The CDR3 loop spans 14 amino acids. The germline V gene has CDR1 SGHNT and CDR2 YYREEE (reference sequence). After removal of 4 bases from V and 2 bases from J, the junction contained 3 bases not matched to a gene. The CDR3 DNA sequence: TGTGCCAGCAGCGAAGGACAGGGCAATCAGCCCCAGCATTTT. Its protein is CASSEGQGNQPQHF.

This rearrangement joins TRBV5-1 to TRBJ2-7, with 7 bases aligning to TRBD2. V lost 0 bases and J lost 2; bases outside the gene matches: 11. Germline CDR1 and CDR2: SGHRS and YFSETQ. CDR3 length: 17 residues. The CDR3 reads CASSLDPPREAPYEQYF. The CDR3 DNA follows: TGCGCCAGCAGCTTGGACCCCCCCCGGGAGGCTCCCTACGAGCAGTACTTC.

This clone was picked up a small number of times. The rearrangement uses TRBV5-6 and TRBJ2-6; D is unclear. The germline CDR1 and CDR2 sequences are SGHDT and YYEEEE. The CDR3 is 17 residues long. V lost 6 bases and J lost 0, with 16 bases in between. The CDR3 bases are TGTGCCAGCACCGGTGAAGAGTTCCTCTCTGGGGCCAACGTCCTGACTTTC. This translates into CASTGEEFLSGANVLTF. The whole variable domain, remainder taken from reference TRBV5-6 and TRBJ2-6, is DAGVTQSPTHLIKTRGQQVTLRCSPKSGHDTVSWYQQALGQGPQFIFQYYEEEERQRGNFPDRFSGHQFPNYSSELNVNALLLGDSALYLCASTGEEFLSGANVLTFGAGSRLTVL.

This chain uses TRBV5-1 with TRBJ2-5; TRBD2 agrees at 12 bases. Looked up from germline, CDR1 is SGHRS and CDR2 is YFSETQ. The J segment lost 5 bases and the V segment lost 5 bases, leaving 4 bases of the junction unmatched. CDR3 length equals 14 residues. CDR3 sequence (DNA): TGCGCCAGCAGTTGGACTAGCGGGGTTGAGACCCAGTACTTC. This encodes CASSWTSGVETQYF.

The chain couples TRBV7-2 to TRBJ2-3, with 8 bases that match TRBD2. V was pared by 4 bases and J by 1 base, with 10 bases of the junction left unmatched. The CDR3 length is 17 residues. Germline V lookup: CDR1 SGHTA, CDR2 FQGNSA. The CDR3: CASSSARAGAGTDTQYF. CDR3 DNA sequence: TGTGCCAGCAGCTCTGCTAGAGCGGGAGCGGGCACAGATACGCAGTATTTT.

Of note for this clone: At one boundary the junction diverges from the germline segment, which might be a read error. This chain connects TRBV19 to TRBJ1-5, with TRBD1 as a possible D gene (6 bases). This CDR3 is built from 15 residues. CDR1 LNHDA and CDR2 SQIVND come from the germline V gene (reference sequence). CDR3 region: CASSIPGGAQQPQNF. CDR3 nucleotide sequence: TGTGCCAGTAGTATCCCGGGGGGGGCACAGCAGCCCCAGAATTTT.

CDR3 residues: CASSRVPEGELFF. The CDR3 nucleotides are TGTGCCAGCAGCCGGGTACCCGAAGGGGAGCTGTTTTTT. The chain recombines TRBV7-2 with TRBJ2-2; D is uncertain. Deletions cut 5 bases from V and 8 bases from J, with 12 bases between. The germline V gene has CDR1 SGHTA and CDR2 FQGNSA. The CDR3 loop spans 13 amino acids.

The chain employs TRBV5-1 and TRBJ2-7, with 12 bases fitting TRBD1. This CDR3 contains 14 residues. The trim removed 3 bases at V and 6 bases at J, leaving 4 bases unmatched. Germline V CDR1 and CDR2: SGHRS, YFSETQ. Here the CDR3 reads CASSSGTGGGEQYF. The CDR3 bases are TGCGCCAGCAGCTCCGGGACAGGGGGCGGCGAGCAGTACTTC.